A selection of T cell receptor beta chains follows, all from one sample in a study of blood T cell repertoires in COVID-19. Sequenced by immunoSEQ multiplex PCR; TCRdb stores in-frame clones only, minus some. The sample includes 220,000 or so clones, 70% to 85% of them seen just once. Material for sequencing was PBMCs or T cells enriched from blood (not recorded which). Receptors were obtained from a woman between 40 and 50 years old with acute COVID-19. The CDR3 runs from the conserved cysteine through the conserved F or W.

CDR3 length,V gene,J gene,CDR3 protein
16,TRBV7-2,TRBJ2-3,CASSYRGGTSTDTQYF
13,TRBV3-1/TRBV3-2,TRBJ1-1,CASSRPGTGEAFF
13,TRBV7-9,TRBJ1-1,CASSLTVNTEAFF
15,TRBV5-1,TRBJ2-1,CASSSASGRVDEQFF
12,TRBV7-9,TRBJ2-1,CASSTPSGQQFF
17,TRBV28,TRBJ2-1,CASSPRLAGGPRNEQFF
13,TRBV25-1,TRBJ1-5,CASQGLLNQPQHF
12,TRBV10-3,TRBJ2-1,CAIGPRDNEQFF
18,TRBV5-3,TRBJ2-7,CARKKSPLRDRGSYEQYF
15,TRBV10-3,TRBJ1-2,CAISEDAGTDYGYTF
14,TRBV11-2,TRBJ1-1,CASSQTGYYTEAFF
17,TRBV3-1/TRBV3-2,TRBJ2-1,CASSQEILAGRYNEQFF
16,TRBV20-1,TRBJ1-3,CSASDGTGSSGNTIYF
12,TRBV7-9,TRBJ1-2,CASSSADYGYTF
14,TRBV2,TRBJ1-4,CASSRQGDNEKLFF
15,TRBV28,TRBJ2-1,CASSIAGGAYNEQFF
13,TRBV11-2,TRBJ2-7,CASSSAGGTEQYF
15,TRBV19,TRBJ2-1,CASSSGTGSYNEQFF
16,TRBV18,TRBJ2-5,CASSAGQGKRQETQYF
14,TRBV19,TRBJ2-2,CASSLQGITGELFF
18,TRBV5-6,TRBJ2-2,CASSSYRGQIANTGELFF
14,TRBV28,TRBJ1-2,CASSDRGRNYGYTF
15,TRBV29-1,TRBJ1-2,CSVVAFRSLQFGYTF
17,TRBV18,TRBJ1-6,CANLPGERGNPLSPLHF
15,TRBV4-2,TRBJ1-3,CASSQDILSGNTIYF
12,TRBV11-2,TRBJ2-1,CASSAPFDEQFF
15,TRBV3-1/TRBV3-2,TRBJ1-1,CASSQAGAGNTEAFF
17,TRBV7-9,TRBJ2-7,CASSLAAARDRTYEQYF
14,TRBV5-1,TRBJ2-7,CASSGIGTVNEQYF
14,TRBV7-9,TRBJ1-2,CASSLATGAVGYTF
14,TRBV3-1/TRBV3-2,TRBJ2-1,CASSQDERVGEQFF
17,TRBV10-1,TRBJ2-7,CASSDLVTRKGTDEQYF
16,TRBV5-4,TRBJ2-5,CASSRGLAGLQETQYF
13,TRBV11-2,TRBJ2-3,CASSSGPTDTQYF
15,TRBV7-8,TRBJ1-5,CASSIIRGVNQPQHF
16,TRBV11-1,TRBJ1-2,CASSQFGARRAYGYTF
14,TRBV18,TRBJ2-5,CASSPGQTQETQYF
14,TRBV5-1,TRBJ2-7,CASSWTGVSYEQYF
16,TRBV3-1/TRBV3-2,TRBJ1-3,CASSVTGDLNGNTIYF
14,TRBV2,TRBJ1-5,CASSGEKGNQPQHF
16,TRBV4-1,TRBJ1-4,CASSRAGVGTNEKLFF
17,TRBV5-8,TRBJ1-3,CASSYPQGDGAGNTIYF
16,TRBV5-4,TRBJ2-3,CASSLSGTASTDTQYF
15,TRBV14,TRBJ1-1,CASSQARGGRTEAFF
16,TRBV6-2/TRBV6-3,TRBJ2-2,CASSWGGGPGGGELFF
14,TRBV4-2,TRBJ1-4,CASSKGQVNEKLFF
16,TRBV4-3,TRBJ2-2,CASSQNRDRGTGELFF
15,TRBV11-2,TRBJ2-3,CASSSRQGATDTQYF
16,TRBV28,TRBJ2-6,CASRRQLSSGANVLTF
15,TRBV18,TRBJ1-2,CASSPKGVPSYGYTF
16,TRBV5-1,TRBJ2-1,CASSLDGLRSYNEQFF
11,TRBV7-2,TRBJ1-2,CATGRGYGYTF